This T cell receptor beta chain was sequenced for a study of PD-1 blockade in mismatch repair-deficient tumors. General study points: Rapid post-treatment expansion, then contraction, generally preceding radiologic response, marked tumor-resident clones.

CDR1 is MDHEN, CDR2 SYDVKM, per germline. Between the trimmed V and J ends, which lost 5 bases and 5 bases, there was a span of 13 bases. The CDR3 spans 14 residues. This clone was detected once. The antigen is not known. Assay: immunoSEQ multiplex PCR; the TCRdb copy retains only in-frame clones and omits some. The repertoire includes roughly 79,000 clones, 80% to 90% of them detected once, and less than 6.5% sits in the top ten. V and J are TRBV28 and TRBJ2-1; D not resolved. Source: peripheral blood, taken 44 weeks after starting pembrolizumab. The sequence derives from an adult with mismatch repair-deficient cancer. The CDR3 bases are TGTGCCAGCAGTACGCGGTTGGCAAACAATGAGCAGTTCTTC. It specifies CASSTRLANNEQFF.